Reported below is one T cell receptor beta chain. Sequencing used immunoSEQ multiplex PCR; TCRdb keeps in-frame clones, though not all of them. The table includes some 250,000 clones, around 93% detected once. The V and J ends lost 2 bases and 8 bases respectively, with 12 bases between them. CDR1 and CDR2 from the germline V gene are MNHEY and SVGAGI. This CDR3 contains 13 residues. This record belongs to a study of blood T cell repertoires in COVID-19. Study context: In each case, the material was cDNA or gDNA derived from T cells, B-cell-depleted T cells, or PBMCs.

The sequence came from a human donor in a cohort exposed to, infected with or recovered from COVID-19 (not recorded which). The donor label of this sample is uncertain. Sequenced sample: PBMCs or T cells enriched from blood (not recorded which). The chain combines TRBV6-5 with TRBJ1-1; weak D call: TRBD1 (5 bases). CDR3 sequence (DNA): TGTGCCAGCAGTTACATCGACGGGGGAGAAGCTTTCTTT. It translates to CASSYIDGGEAFF.